This is a list of T cell receptor beta chains from one sample in a study of blood T cell repertoires in COVID-19. Here immunoSEQ multiplex PCR was the method, and the copy in TCRdb shows in-frame clones only, minus some. The data contain 300,000 to 450,000 clones, 70% to 90% of them singletons. Source material: PBMCs or T cells enriched from blood (not recorded which). These receptors all stem from a man aged 25-40 years who had recovered from COVID-19. CDR3s include the opening cysteine and the closing phenylalanine or tryptophan. Fields, in order: V gene, J gene, CDR3 protein.

TRBV19,TRBJ2-5,CASSLGHVETQYF
TRBV7-2,TRBJ1-3,CASSLDLVASGNTIYF
TRBV5-4,TRBJ1-2,CASTMGDWNYGYTF
TRBV15,TRBJ1-1,CASQQGMNTEAFF
TRBV3-1/TRBV3-2,TRBJ2-7,CASSRGTGDREQYF
TRBV6-2/TRBV6-3,TRBJ2-7,CASTPAGQGLYEQYF
TRBV28,TRBJ1-3,CASSARDSISSGNTIYF
TRBV2,TRBJ2-2,CASSQQGDSSTGELFF
TRBV12-5,TRBJ2-7,CASGLGDRTWEQYF
TRBV3-1/TRBV3-2,TRBJ1-1,CASSQRTGGDTEAFF
TRBV7-9,TRBJ2-1,CASSSPIGGGRNEQFF
TRBV12-5,TRBJ1-1,CASGSDRSRGFF
TRBV10-3,TRBJ2-1,CAMTTGGDEQFF
TRBV6-2/TRBV6-3,TRBJ1-6,CASSYELVAYNSPLHF
TRBV10-3,TRBJ1-2,CAIRSTGTANYGYTF
TRBV2,TRBJ1-4,CASSEVRNYEKLFF